The 9 T cell receptor beta chains below all came from one sample that was sequenced in a study of molecular identifiers for immune sequencing clone quantification. TCRdb processed the PCR reads anew with MiXCR; each CDR3 protein has one entry. In the table there are about 640,000 distinct CDR3 sequences, about 20% of which are singletons. Sequencing was performed on naive CD8+ T cells from blood, with Jurkat cell RNA spiked in. The subset denotes: FACS-sorted CD8+CD4-CCR7+CD45RA+ naive T cells. These receptors were obtained from a human donor in good health. Some libraries in this study had Jurkat cell RNA spiked in.

The CDR3 reads CASSVQVVYSYNSPLHF. The CDR3 bases are TGTGCCAGCAGCGTACAGGTCGTATACTCCTATAATTCACCCCTCCACTTT. The rearrangement joins TRBV5-5 to TRBJ1-6, with a weak D call TRBD1 (5 bases). CDR1 is SGHKS and CDR2 is YYEKEE in the germline V gene (reference sequence). This CDR3 contains 17 residues. Trimming pared 4 bases from V and 0 bases from J, leaving 14 bases between.

Comments on this clonotype: Its ends do not fully match the called genes, so a read error is possible. V is TRBV9 and J is TRBJ2-7; TRBD1 matches 7 bases. This CDR3 comprises 15 residues. Germline CDR1 and CDR2: SGDLS and YYNGEE. CDR3 DNA sequence: TGTGCCAGCAGCGTAGGAGGGGGCCCTACCTACGGGCAGTACTTC. This sequence encodes CASSVGGGPTYGQYF.

This clonotype was detected many times. This chain uses TRBV4-3 with TRBJ2-7, with D perhaps matching TRBD1 (6 bases). Trimming cost V 0 bases and J 5 bases, with 20 bases left between them. Germline values: CDR1 LGHNA, CDR2 YSLEER. The CDR3 sequence is 17 residues long. CDR3 sequence: CASSQDLGDIPDHEQYF. In DNA, the CDR3 is TGCGCCAGCAGCCAAGATTTGGGGGACATCCCCGACCACGAGCAGTACTTC.

With respect to this clonotype: This could be a read error, since a much larger clone is one nucleotide away. The CDR3 sequence is CASSPPPRDRITGTQYF. CDR3 nucleotide sequence: TGTGCCAGCAGCCCGCCGCCCCGGGACAGGATCACAGGTACGCAGTATTTT. The chain is built from TRBV5-6 and TRBJ2-3, with 8 bases identical to TRBD1. Germline CDR1 SGHDT, CDR2 YYEEEE. The length of the CDR3 is 17 residues. Combining the CDR3 with reference TRBV5-6 and TRBJ2-3 gives the whole variable domain DAGVTQSPTHLIKTRGQQVTLRCSPKSGHDTVSWYQQALGQGPQFIFQYYEEEERQRGNFPDRFSGHQFPNYSSELNVNALLLGDSALYLCASSPPPRDRITGTQYFGPGTRLTVL.

A word on this clonotype: A read error may account for a junction end that differs from germline. The CDR3 is CASSQGTANEKLLF. The DNA of the CDR3 is TGCGCCAGCAGCCAAGGGACAGCTAATGAAAAACTGCTTTTT. This chain joins TRBV4-3 and TRBJ1-4; D is perhaps TRBD1 (6 bases). CDR3 length: 14 amino acids. The germline CDR1 and CDR2 sequences are LGHNA and YSLEER.

This clonotype was detected ten times or more. The V call is TRBV30, the J call TRBJ2-7, with D unresolved. V was shortened by 0 bases and J by 0 bases, with 6 bases between the two germline ends. The CDR3 has 13 amino acids. Germline V lookup: CDR1 GTSNPN, CDR2 SVGIG (reference sequence). DNA for the CDR3: TGTGCCTGGAGTGTATTGAGCTCCTACGAGCAGTACTTC. Its protein product is CAWSVLSSYEQYF.

About this clonotype: A clone one base away is much larger, so this may be a read error. The chain links TRBV30 to TRBJ1-5, with unresolved D. The CDR3 runs 12 residues. The germline V and J ends were trimmed by 4 bases and 6 bases, with 10 bases remaining between them. In germline, CDR1 is GTSNPN, CDR2 SVGIG (reference sequence). CDR3 sequence (DNA): TGTGCCTGGAAAGAGGAAGGTCAGCCCCAGCATTTT. It yields the protein CAWKEEGQPQHF.

This chain connects TRBV7-9 to TRBJ1-2; D is unresolved. The CDR3 length is 13 residues. V was pared by 8 bases and J by 5 bases, with 15 bases between. Germline V gives CDR1 SEHNR, CDR2 FQNEAQ (reference sequence). Here the CDR3 DNA reads TGTGCCAGCGGCCCGAGGGCGTCGTATGGCTACACCTTC. Its translation is CASGPRASYGYTF.

This clonotype turned up a few times. A single base separates this from a much larger clone, so it may be a read error. The genes are TRBV19 and TRBJ2-7, with D uncertain. Germline V gives CDR1 LNHDA, CDR2 SQIVND (reference sequence). This CDR3 has 16 residues. Trimming cost V 1 base and J 4 bases, with 17 bases left between them. DNA of the CDR3: TGTGCCAGTAGTATAGCTATCGGCCTGAAGATGTACGAGCAGTACTTC. Amino acids: CASSIAIGLKMYEQYF.